What follows are 12 T cell receptor beta chains derived from one specimen sequenced in a study of blood T cell repertoires in COVID-19. Profiling relied on immunoSEQ multiplex PCR, and the TCRdb table lists in-frame clones only, not all of them. The sample includes roughly 150,000 clones, approximately 84% of them seen just once. Sequencing was done on a sample of peripheral blood. The receptors originated from a woman aged 80 or over with COVID-19, enrolled during active disease.

This chain joins TRBV7-2 and TRBJ2-2, with 7 positions matching TRBD2. CDR1 is SGHTA, CDR2 FQGNSA, per germline. This CDR3 is 14 amino acids long. Trimming removed 5 bases from V and 7 bases from J; junction bases left unmatched: 7. CDR3 in amino acids: CASSPGRQVGELFF. The DNA for the CDR3 is TGTGCCAGCAGCCCCGGGAGGCAAGTCGGGGAGCTGTTTTTT.

The chain combines TRBV5-1 with TRBJ2-7, with D possibly being TRBD2 (6 bases). V gave up 4 bases and J gave up 2 bases, with 13 bases separating them. Germline values: CDR1 SGHRS, CDR2 YFSETQ. There are 14 residues in the CDR3. As DNA, the CDR3 is TGCGCCAGCAGCGACGGGACTCCCCCCTACGAGCAGTACTTC. As protein: CASSDGTPPYEQYF.

The chain carries TRBV15 and TRBJ2-5; D may be TRBD2 (5 bases). The V end lost 1 base, the J end lost 5 bases, and 8 bases lay between the germline ends. The CDR3 sequence is 13 residues long. Germline V CDR1 and CDR2: LNHNV, YYDKDF (reference sequence). CDR3 amino acids: CATSRGKRETQYF. The CDR3 region has the DNA TGTGCCACCAGCAGAGGGAAGCGGGAGACCCAGTACTTC.

The chain joins TRBV5-1 to TRBJ1-4, with 9 nucleotides matching TRBD1. CDR1 is SGHRS, CDR2 YFSETQ, per germline. This CDR3 comprises 14 residues. Trimming removed 3 bases from V and 8 bases from J; junction bases left unmatched: 5. CDR3 sequence: CASSSGTGSEKLFF. The CDR3 DNA follows: TGCGCCAGCAGCTCCGGGACAGGGAGCGAAAAACTGTTTTTT.

This chain joins TRBV27 and TRBJ2-7, with 10 bases that match TRBD1. From germline, CDR1 is MNHEY and CDR2 SMNVEV (reference sequence). This CDR3 region has 17 residues. Trimming at V came to 5 bases and at J to 2 bases, leaving 12 bases not matched to a gene. The DNA of the CDR3 is TGTGCCAGCAGTCGATTTTCAGGACAGGGGGACCCCTACGAGCAGTACTTC. It encodes CASSRFSGQGDPYEQYF.

V usage is TRBV10-3 and J usage is TRBJ1-6, with D possibly being TRBD1 (6 bases). Germline V CDR1 and CDR2: ENHRY, SYGVKD. The CDR3 has 15 residues. V was shortened by 4 bases and J by 2 bases, with 9 bases between the two germline ends. The CDR3 bases are TGTGCCATCAGTGCCAGGGACACCTATAATTCACCCCTCCACTTT. This codes for CAISARDTYNSPLHF.

V gene TRBV5-4 combines with J gene TRBJ2-5; D possibly corresponds to TRBD1 (5 bases). CDR1 and CDR2 (germline): SGHNT, YYREEE (reference sequence). Trimming cost V 2 bases and J 2 bases, with 13 bases left between them. The CDR3 extends over 15 amino acids. In DNA form, the CDR3 reads TGTGCCAGCAGCTTTGGGGCAACACCTCAAGAGACCCAGTACTTC. Amino acids: CASSFGATPQETQYF.

V is TRBV25-1 and J is TRBJ2-6; no clear D gene. V lost 1 base and J 3 bases, leaving 4 bases between the germline ends. The CDR3 consists of 14 residues. The germline V gene encodes CDR1 MGHDK and CDR2 SYGVNS. In DNA form, the CDR3 reads TGTGCCAGCAGTGAATTTAGTGGGGCCAACGTCCTGACTTTC. It codes for CASSEFSGANVLTF.

V is TRBV21-1 and J is TRBJ2-7; the table's TRBD2 call for D was not verified on the DNA. TRBV21-1 counts as a pseudogene. The CDR3 consists of 16 residues. The chain's CDR3 is CASSKDEKRVSYEQYF. The CDR3, as DNA: TGTGCCAGCAGCAAAGATGAGAAGCGGGTCTCCTACGAGCAGTACTTC.

The chain recombines TRBV7-6 with TRBJ1-3; weak D call: TRBD1 (6 bases). Per the germline V gene, CDR1 is SGHVS and CDR2 is FNYEAQ. V was clipped by 5 bases and J by 2 bases, with 13 bases between them. CDR3 length: 15 amino acids. The CDR3 protein is CASSLTQGTGNTIYF. In DNA, the CDR3 is TGTGCCAGCAGCCTAACCCAGGGGACTGGAAACACCATATATTTT.

The rearrangement joins TRBV7-2 to TRBJ2-6; D perhaps matches TRBD1 (6 bases). The germline V and J ends were trimmed by 4 bases and 2 bases, with 9 bases remaining between them. The CDR3 runs 15 residues. Germline V gene data show CDR1 as SGHTA and CDR2 as FQGNSA. CDR3 nucleotide sequence: TGTGCCAGCAGCTCACAGGGAGCTGGGGCCAACGTCCTGACTTTC. It is translated as CASSSQGAGANVLTF.

The V and J genes are TRBV18 and TRBJ2-2; D uncertain. In germline, CDR1 is KGHSH, CDR2 LQKENI. V was cut by 6 bases and J by 1 base, with 6 bases left in between. This CDR3 has 13 residues. CDR3: CASSFQNTGELFF. CDR3 nucleotide sequence: TGTGCCAGCTCTTTCCAGAACACCGGGGAGCTGTTTTTT.